The 11 T cell receptor beta chains presented below share a single source sample, sequenced in a study of T-cell memory formation after mild COVID-19. Using its own MiXCR run on the 5' RACE reads, TCRdb lists one record per CDR3 protein. The data show 450,000 or so distinct CDR3 sequences, with 20% to 25% seen just once and around 12% held by the top ten. What was sequenced was PBMCs or a T cell subset sorted from them (not recorded which). These receptors originate from an adult woman who had mild COVID-19 (a few samples of this study predate the infection). Cell type and time point are not known.

This sequence joins TRBV24-1 and TRBJ1-2; possible D gene TRBD1, 6 bases. V lost 6 bases to trimming and J lost 3 bases, with 16 bases between them. CDR1 KGHDR and CDR2 SFDVKD come from the germline V gene. This CDR3 has 15 residues. CDR3 bases: TGTGCCACCAGTTTGGGGGGGCGCGAGGACTATGGCTACACCTTC. Its translation: CATSLGGREDYGYTF.

Here the CDR3 DNA reads TGCGCCAGCAGCCAAGATCCACCGACTAGCGGCTCCTACAATGAGCAGTTCTTC. It is translated as CASSQDPPTSGSYNEQFF. The V call is TRBV4-1, the J call TRBJ2-1; 9 positions match TRBD2. Trimming at V came to 0 bases and at J to 0 bases, leaving 6 bases not matched to a gene. Germline V gene lookup returns CDR1 MGHRA and CDR2 YSYEKL. CDR3 length: 18 amino acids.

CDR3 residues: CASSWLGQGFYEQYF. The CDR3, as DNA: TGTGCCAGTAGTTGGTTGGGACAGGGGTTCTACGAGCAGTACTTC. This chain uses TRBV19 with TRBJ2-7; 10 nucleotides agree with TRBD1. Trimming took 5 bases from V and 3 from J; bases not matched to a gene: 7. The CDR3 contains 15 residues. Germline-derived CDR1 and CDR2 are LNHDA and SQIVND (reference sequence).

The chain is built from TRBV5-1 and TRBJ1-1; no reliable D call. V lost 3 bases to trimming and J lost 0 bases, with 9 bases between them. The CDR3 runs 14 residues. The V gene's germline CDR1 is SGHRS and CDR2 YFSETQ. The CDR3 here is CASSSETMNTEAFF. DNA of the CDR3: TGCGCCAGCAGCTCCGAGACCATGAACACTGAAGCTTTCTTT.

This clonotype appeared many times. The rearrangement uses TRBV7-9 and TRBJ1-1, with unresolved D. The ends were cut back, 1 base at V and 1 base at J, with 4 bases in the middle. Germline V CDR1 and CDR2: SEHNR, FQNEAQ (reference sequence). The CDR3 has 13 residues. CDR3 region: CASSLESNTEAFF. For the CDR3, the DNA is TGTGCCAGCAGCTTAGAGTCGAACACTGAAGCTTTCTTT.

In this sample, this clonotype turned up a few times. V gene TRBV11-3 combines with J gene TRBJ2-3; unclear D gene. The CDR3 loop spans 14 amino acids. The germline CDR1 and CDR2 sequences are SGHNT and YENEEA. Trimming took 4 bases from V and 0 from J, leaving 8 bases between them. The CDR3 spells CASSSRRSTDTQYF. DNA of the CDR3: TGTGCCAGCAGCTCCCGTCGGAGCACAGATACGCAGTATTTT.

This rearrangement joins TRBV20-1 to TRBJ2-5, with D possibly matching TRBD2 (6 bases). The CDR3 is 15 amino acids. The germline V and J ends were trimmed by 1 base and 5 bases, with 17 bases remaining between them. In germline, CDR1 is DFQATT, CDR2 SNEGSKA (reference sequence). The CDR3 DNA sequence: TGCAGTGCTAGAGGTCTGGGAGGCTTTGCGGAGACCCAGTACTTC. This encodes CSARGLGGFAETQYF.

This chain uses TRBV6-5 with TRBJ1-1; 10 positions match TRBD1. The V gene end was trimmed by 2 bases and the J gene end by 2 bases; junction bases not matched to a gene: 5. This CDR3 has 16 amino acids. CDR1 and CDR2 from the germline V gene are MNHEY and SVGAGI. The CDR3 DNA follows: TGTGCCAGCAGTTACGACAGGGGGCAGGGAAACACTGAAGCTTTCTTT. Its protein is CASSYDRGQGNTEAFF.

This clonotype turned up a few times. This CDR3 reads CASSVGGPGANVLTF. The CDR3 bases are TGTGCCAGCAGTGTGGGAGGGCCTGGGGCCAACGTCCTGACTTTC. This chain connects TRBV2 to TRBJ2-6, with 7 nucleotides matching TRBD2. V gave up 4 bases and J gave up 2 bases; unmatched junction bases: 2. This CDR3 is 15 amino acids long. Germline values: CDR1 SNHLY, CDR2 FYNNEI.

This chain joins TRBV11-2 and TRBJ2-1, with 12 bases lining up with TRBD2. The germline gives CDR1 SGHAT, CDR2 FQNNGV. The CDR3 has 20 amino acids. V shed 1 base, J shed 5 bases, and the junction held 15 bases outside the gene matches. In DNA, the CDR3 is TGTGCCAGCAGCTTAGCCGGCTTTCCAGTTCGACTAGCGGGGGACAATGAGCAGTTCTTC. Protein sequence: CASSLAGFPVRLAGDNEQFF.

This clonotype has only a few counts. V and J are TRBV6-2 or TRBV6-3 and TRBJ2-1, with D perhaps TRBD2 (6 bases). V was pared by 6 bases and J by 2 bases, with 20 bases between. Germline V CDR1 and CDR2: MNHEY, SVGEGT. The CDR3 totals 17 residues. The CDR3 DNA follows: TGTGCCAGCAGCCAAAATCTTCGACTAGTTCCCTACAATGAGCAGTTCTTC. This sequence encodes CASSQNLRLVPYNEQFF.